The sample holds one count of the clone carrying this T cell receptor beta chain. This entry belongs to a study of blood T cell repertoires in COVID-19. At the level of the study: Donors in the United States, Italy and Spain gave samples during acute or convalescent COVID-19. The cDNA or gDNA used as material had been derived from T cells, B-cell-depleted T cells, or PBMCs.

As handled by the study authors: Quantification of nucleated cells was approximated via reference gene primer amplification. The assay was immunoSEQ multiplex PCR, and TCRdb's table has in-frame clones only and misses some. V, J and clone size reflect that table, while D and trimming were determined from the DNA. The data contain about 74,000 clones, over 70% of them singletons. The CDR3 loop spans 15 amino acids. Germline V gives CDR1 SGHNT, CDR2 YYREEE (reference sequence). V lost 3 bases and J lost 0; bases outside the gene matches: 3. The clonotype originates from an older man with acute or convalescent COVID-19. The sample comprised peripheral blood. The rearrangement uses TRBV5-4 and TRBJ2-7, with 10 bases fitting TRBD2. The CDR3 loop reads CASSSRTSGSYEQYF. The CDR3 nucleotides read TGTGCCAGCAGCTCTAGGACTAGCGGCTCCTACGAGCAGTACTTC.